These T cell receptor beta chains were read from a single sample in a study of T cell repertoires in cytomegalovirus infection. TCRdb processed the reads anew with MiXCR; each CDR3 protein has one entry. The data contain about 500,000 distinct CDR3 sequences, about 33% of them singletons. These TCRs' antigens remain unknown. The starting material was cultured PBMCs, obtained from culture after CMV antigen stimulation. Receptors were obtained from a human donor in good health (CMV status not recorded). Some clones in this sample may be carry-over from other donors' samples. CDR3s include the opening cysteine and the closing phenylalanine or tryptophan. A D gene is named only where the DNA matches it firmly. A row's size may be missing; if present it is once, few, many or a size class.

clone_size	v_call	j_call	d_call	cdr3_nt	cdr3_aa
NA	TRBV25-1	TRBJ2-7	NA	TGTGCCAGCAGTGCCCGGGGAGCTCACTACGAGCAGTACTTC	CASSARGAHYEQYF
few	TRBV7-2	TRBJ1-1	NA	TGTGCCAGCAGCTTAGATGCTAGACGGTGGAACACTGAAGCTTTCTTT	CASSLDARRWNTEAFF
few	TRBV7-9	TRBJ1-1	NA	TGTGCCAGCAGCTTAAAAGGCTCCCCGAGGGACACTGAAGCTTTCTTT	CASSLKGSPRDTEAFF
NA	TRBV4-3	TRBJ2-1	NA	TGCGCCAGCAGCCAAGTGGGGGACCGCTCCTACAATGAGCAGTTCTTC	CASSQVGDRSYNEQFF
NA	TRBV7-9	TRBJ1-2	TRBD1	TGTGCCAGCAGCTTAAAGCCGACAGGGGACGGCTACACCTTC	CASSLKPTGDGYTF
NA	TRBV12-3/TRBV12-4	TRBJ2-7	TRBD2	TGTGCCAGCAGTTTAGGAGCGGGAGTCATCTACGAGCAGTACTTC	CASSLGAGVIYEQYF
few	TRBV20-1	TRBJ1-2	NA	TGCAGTGCTAGTAGGGGAGACGGTAGCTATGGCTACACCTTC	CSASRGDGSYGYTF
few	TRBV10-3	TRBJ2-1	NA	TGTGCCATAGGATCCCTTAACTACAATGAGCAGTTCTTC	CAIGSLNYNEQFF
few	TRBV25-1	TRBJ1-2	NA	TGTGCCAGCAGTGGGACGGATACCCTCGGCTATGGCTACACCTTC	CASSGTDTLGYGYTF
few	TRBV11-2	TRBJ1-2	NA	TGTGCCAGCAGCTTAGCGGTGGGGTCGCTATATGGCTACACCTTC	CASSLAVGSLYGYTF
few	TRBV7-2	TRBJ1-1	NA	TGTGCCAGCAGCCGCAGTAGGGCCCTCACTGAAGCTTTCTTT	CASSRSRALTEAFF
NA	TRBV4-1	TRBJ1-4	NA	TGCGCCAGCAGCCAAGATGAGTTCAGGGAGGAAAAACTGTTTTTT	CASSQDEFREEKLFF
NA	TRBV11-3	TRBJ2-1	NA	TGTGCCAGCAGCTTCCGCTTTAGCTCCTACAATGAGCAGTTCTTC	CASSFRFSSYNEQFF
few	TRBV7-2	TRBJ1-5	NA	TGTGCCAGCAGCTTGACTCGACAGATCGATCAGCCCCAGCATTTT	CASSLTRQIDQPQHF
few	TRBV7-2	TRBJ1-2	TRBD1	TGTGCCAGCAGCTTCGACAGGGGGCCCTATGGCTACACCTTC	CASSFDRGPYGYTF
few	TRBV7-2	TRBJ2-2	NA	TGTGCCAGCAGCTTAGCTCGACAGACGGAGCCCGGGGAGCTGTTTTTT	CASSLARQTEPGELFF
NA	TRBV7-2	TRBJ2-4	TRBD1	TGTGCCAGCAGCCACGGACAGGGTAGGAACATTCAGTACTTC	CASSHGQGRNIQYF
NA	TRBV24-1	TRBJ2-1	TRBD2	TGTGCCACCAGTAGGGCGGGACTAGCGGGAGGTAGCTCCTACAATGAGCAGTTCTTC	CATSRAGLAGGSSYNEQFF
NA	TRBV7-9	TRBJ2-1	NA	TGTGCCAGCAGCTTACCCGGGAGCTCCCCTAATGAGCAGTTCTTC	CASSLPGSSPNEQFF
few	TRBV7-2	TRBJ2-1	TRBD2	TGTGCCAGCAGCACAGACCGGGCAGCGGGAAAGGCGGAGCAGTTCTTC	CASSTDRAAGKAEQFF
many	TRBV7-2	TRBJ2-5	NA	TGTGCCAGCAGCTTATTTACGAACCAAGAGACCCAGTACTTC	CASSLFTNQETQYF
NA	TRBV19	TRBJ1-4	TRBD1	TGTGCCAGTAGAAATCAGGGGGCCGGTGAAAAACTGTTTTTT	CASRNQGAGEKLFF
few	TRBV24-1	TRBJ1-1	NA	TGTGCCACCCGATGGGGCACTGAAGCTTTCTTT	CATRWGTEAFF
NA	TRBV27	TRBJ2-1	TRBD2	TGTGCCAGCAGCCATGGGACTAGCGGGATGAATGAGCAGTTCTTC	CASSHGTSGMNEQFF
many	TRBV7-2	TRBJ2-5	NA	TGTGCCAGCGACCGGGCTGAGACCCAGTACTTC	CASDRAETQYF
NA	TRBV29-1	TRBJ2-7	NA	TGCAGCGTTGAAGATCGGAGGGGCCTAAGCTCCTACGAGCAGTACTTC	CSVEDRRGLSSYEQYF
NA	TRBV4-2	TRBJ1-1	NA	TGTGCCAGCAGCCAAGCGGAGGGGAGGGGGGCTGAAGCTTTCTTT	CASSQAEGRGAEAFF
NA	TRBV7-8	TRBJ1-2	NA	TGTGCCAGCAGTACCGGGACTCTAGCGTATGGCTACACCTTC	CASSTGTLAYGYTF
NA	TRBV7-2	TRBJ2-2	TRBD2	TGTGCCAGCAACCCGCGGGGGAGGGCCGCCGGGGAGCTGTTTTTT	CASNPRGRAAGELFF
NA	TRBV2	TRBJ1-4	NA	TGTGCCAGCAGCCTGGGGGTGCGGGAAAAACTGTTTTTT	CASSLGVREKLFF
few	TRBV7-2	TRBJ2-5	NA	TGTGCCAGCAGCTTAGCGCAGCGGGTGGAGACCCAGTACTTC	CASSLAQRVETQYF
NA	TRBV10-2	TRBJ2-1	TRBD2	TGCGCCAGCAAGCTAGCGGGAGGTGAGGAGCAGTTCTTC	CASKLAGGEEQFF
NA	TRBV11-2	TRBJ2-1	NA	TGTGCCAGCAGCTTACAGGGGAATTCCTACAATGAGCAGTTCTTC	CASSLQGNSYNEQFF
NA	TRBV7-8	TRBJ2-7	NA	TGTGCCAGCAGCTTAGAACCCTGGACCTACGAGCAGTACTTC	CASSLEPWTYEQYF
few	TRBV6-5	TRBJ2-1	NA	TGTGCCAGCAGTTACGACACGGACATCCTCAATGAGCAGTTCTTC	CASSYDTDILNEQFF
NA	TRBV30	TRBJ2-3	TRBD2	TGTGCCTGGACGTACAGCGGGGGTATCACAGATACGCAGTATTTT	CAWTYSGGITDTQYF
few	TRBV28	TRBJ2-5	TRBD2	TGTGCCAGCAGCCCGAGGAGGGGACTAGCGGGACACCTTCGGGAGACCCAGTACTTC	CASSPRRGLAGHLRETQYF
NA	TRBV28	TRBJ2-5	TRBD2	TGTGCCAGCAGGCACCTTCTAGCGGGAGAACTTTCCCCCCAGTACTTC	CASRHLLAGELSPQYF
NA	TRBV11-2	TRBJ2-2	NA	TGTGCCAGCAGCTTAAAGGTGGCCACCGGGGAGCTGTTTTTT	CASSLKVATGELFF
many	TRBV7-2	TRBJ2-7	NA	TGTGCCAGCAGCCTATGGCATACTCCGGCAGACTATTTCTACGAGCAGTACTTC	CASSLWHTPADYFYEQYF
NA	TRBV11-2	TRBJ1-1	NA	TGTGCCAGCAGCTTAGTAAGGCGGCCTGAAGCTTTCTTT	CASSLVRRPEAFF
NA	TRBV6-6	TRBJ2-2	NA	TGTGCCAGCAGTTACGATGGAGTGGGGCGAAACACCGGGGAGCTGTTTTTT	CASSYDGVGRNTGELFF
few	TRBV7-2	TRBJ2-7	NA	TGTGCCAGCAGCCCGGGTCGGCTTTCCTACGAGCAGTACTTC	CASSPGRLSYEQYF
many	TRBV7-2	TRBJ1-2	NA	TGTGCCAGCAGACCCGGACAGCTTATGGGCTACACCTTC	CASRPGQLMGYTF
NA	TRBV12-3/TRBV12-4	TRBJ2-3	NA	TGTGCCAGCAGTTTAAGGCTAGCGAGTGATGCGCAGTATTTT	CASSLRLASDAQYF
few	TRBV4-1	TRBJ2-5	TRBD1	TGCGCCAGCAGCCAAGCTGGGACAGGGGGACGTGAGACCCAGTACTTC	CASSQAGTGGRETQYF
few	TRBV2	TRBJ2-1	TRBD1	TGTGCCAGCAATCGGGACAGGGGATACAATGAGCAGTTCTTC	CASNRDRGYNEQFF
NA	TRBV12-3/TRBV12-4	TRBJ2-2	NA	TGTGCCAGCAGTTTAACTCGGAACACCGGGGAGCTGTTTTTT	CASSLTRNTGELFF